The 8 T cell receptor beta chains below come from one sample, sequenced in a study of blood T cell repertoires in COVID-19. Generated by immunoSEQ multiplex PCR, the TCRdb table keeps only in-frame clones and is missing some. The table includes about 200,000 clones, around 80% detected once. Material for sequencing was peripheral blood. The receptors derive from a woman aged 70 to 79 with acute or convalescent COVID-19.

J is TRBJ1-1 and V is TRBV27; no reliable D call. Trimming removed 8 bases from V and 6 bases from J, with 16 bases in between. The germline gives CDR1 MNHEY, CDR2 SMNVEV (reference sequence). The CDR3 extends over 13 amino acids. This CDR3 reads CASFAGSWAEAFF. CDR3 DNA sequence: TGTGCCAGCTTCGCAGGATCTTGGGCTGAAGCTTTCTTT.

The genes are TRBV28 and TRBJ1-5, with D possibly TRBD1 on 6 matching bases. The CDR3 loop spans 15 amino acids. Between the trimmed V and J ends, which lost 1 base and 6 bases, there was a span of 13 bases. Germline loops: CDR1 MDHEN, CDR2 SYDVKM. This CDR3 reads CASSLLGGLGQPQHF. The CDR3 DNA reads as TGTGCCAGCAGTTTATTGGGGGGGCTGGGTCAGCCCCAGCATTTT.

This clone was detected once. This CDR3 reads CASSLTSTTYNEQFF. The CDR3 DNA is TGTGCCAGCAGCTTAACCTCCACTACCTACAATGAGCAGTTCTTC. The chain recombines TRBV7-2 with TRBJ2-1; D gene unclear. Germline CDR1 and CDR2: SGHTA and FQGNSA. The CDR3 runs to 15 residues. Trimming shortened V by 2 bases and J by 2 bases, and 10 bases separated the two germline ends.

This clone appeared many times. The gene calls are TRBV7-9 and TRBJ2-5, with TRBD1 matching over 8 bases. Germline CDR1 SEHNR, CDR2 FQNEAQ (reference sequence). V lost 5 bases to trimming and J lost 5 bases; unmatched junction nucleotides: 4. This CDR3 is 13 amino acids long. The CDR3 sequence is CASSARGLETQYF. CDR3 DNA sequence: TGTGCCAGCAGCGCCAGGGGGCTGGAGACCCAGTACTTC. The full variable domain, with the rest looked up from reference TRBV7-9 and TRBJ2-5, is DTGVSQNPRHKITKRGQNVTFRCDPISEHNRLYWYRQTLGQGPEFLTYFQNEAQLEKSRLLSDRFSAERPKGSFSTLEIQRTEQGDSAMYLCASSARGLETQYFGPGTRLLVL.

The chain links TRBV18 to TRBJ2-4, with 14 bases that match TRBD2. This CDR3 has 19 residues. V lost 4 bases and J lost 2; bases outside the gene matches: 10. From germline, CDR1 is KGHSH and CDR2 LQKENI. The CDR3 nucleotides are TGTGCCAGCTCACTAATCGGACTAGCGGGAGGCCTTACCAAAAACATTCAGTACTTC. Amino acid sequence: CASSLIGLAGGLTKNIQYF.

The genes are TRBV30 and TRBJ1-1; D might be TRBD1 (6 bases). CDR1 and CDR2 from the germline V gene are GTSNPN and SVGIG (reference sequence). The CDR3 consists of 16 residues. Trimming shortened V by 3 bases and J by 0 bases, and 17 bases separated the two germline ends. The CDR3 DNA is TGTGCCTGGAGAGAAAAGGAAGGACAGATGAACACTGAAGCTTTCTTT. Residues: CAWREKEGQMNTEAFF.

The V and J genes are TRBV2 and TRBJ2-3, with D maybe TRBD1 (6 bases). CDR1 is SNHLY, CDR2 FYNNEI, per germline. Between the trimmed V and J ends, which lost 4 bases and 6 bases, there was a span of 11 bases. The CDR3 is 13 amino acids. The CDR3: CASSGRTGDTQYF. Here the CDR3 DNA reads TGTGCCAGCAGTGGACGAACAGGGGATACGCAGTATTTT.

The chain is built from TRBV29-1 and TRBJ1-2; possibly TRBD1 for D (5 bases). CDR3 length: 11 amino acids. CDR1 SQVTM and CDR2 ANQGSEA come from the germline V gene. V lost 4 bases, J lost 6 bases, and 9 bases lay in between. CDR3 sequence: CSVVGADGYTF. CDR3 nucleotide sequence: TGCAGCGTTGTAGGGGCCGATGGCTACACCTTC.